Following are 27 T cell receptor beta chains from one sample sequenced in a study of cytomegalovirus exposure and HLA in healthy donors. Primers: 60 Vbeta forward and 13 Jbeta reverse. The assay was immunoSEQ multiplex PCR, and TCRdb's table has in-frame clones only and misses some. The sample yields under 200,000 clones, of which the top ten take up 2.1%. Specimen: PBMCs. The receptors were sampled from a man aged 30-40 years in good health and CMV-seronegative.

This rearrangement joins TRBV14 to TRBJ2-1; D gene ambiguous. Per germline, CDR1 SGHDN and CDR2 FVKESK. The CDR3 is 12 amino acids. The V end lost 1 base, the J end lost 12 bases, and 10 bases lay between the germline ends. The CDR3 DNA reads TGTGCCAGCAGCCAAGTGGAGACGGGGCAGTTCTTC. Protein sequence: CASSQVETGQFF. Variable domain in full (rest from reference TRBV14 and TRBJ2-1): EAGVTQFPSHSVIEKGQTVTLRCDPISGHDNLYWYRRVMGKEIKFLLHFVKESKQDESGMPNNRFLAERTGGTYSTLKVQPAELEDSGVYFCASSQVETGQFFGPGTRLTVL.

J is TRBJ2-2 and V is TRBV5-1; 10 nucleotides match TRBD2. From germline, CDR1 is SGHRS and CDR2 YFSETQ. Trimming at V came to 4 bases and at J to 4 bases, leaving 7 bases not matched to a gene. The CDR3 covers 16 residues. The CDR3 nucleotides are TGCGCCAGCAGCCCGCTAGCGGGAGATACCACCGGGGAGCTGTTTTTT. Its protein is CASSPLAGDTTGELFF.

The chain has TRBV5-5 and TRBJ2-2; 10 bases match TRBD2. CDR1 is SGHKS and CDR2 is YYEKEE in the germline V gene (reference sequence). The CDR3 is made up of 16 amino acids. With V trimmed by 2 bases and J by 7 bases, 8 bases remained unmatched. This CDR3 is CASSFGLAGVGGELFF. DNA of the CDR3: TGTGCCAGCAGCTTCGGGCTAGCGGGAGTCGGCGGGGAGCTGTTTTTT.

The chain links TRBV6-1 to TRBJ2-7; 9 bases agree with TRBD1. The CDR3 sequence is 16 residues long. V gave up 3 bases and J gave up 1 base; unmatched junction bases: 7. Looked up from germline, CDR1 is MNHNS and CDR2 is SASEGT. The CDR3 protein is CASSDSLGQGSYEQYF. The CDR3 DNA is TGTGCCAGCAGTGACAGTTTGGGACAGGGATCCTACGAGCAGTACTTC.

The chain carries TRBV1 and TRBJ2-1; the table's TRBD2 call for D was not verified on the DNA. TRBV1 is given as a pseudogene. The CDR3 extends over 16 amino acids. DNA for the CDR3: TGCACCAGCAGACACGACCTGGGGGGAGACATCAATGAGCAGTTCTTC. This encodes CTSRHDLGGDINEQFF.

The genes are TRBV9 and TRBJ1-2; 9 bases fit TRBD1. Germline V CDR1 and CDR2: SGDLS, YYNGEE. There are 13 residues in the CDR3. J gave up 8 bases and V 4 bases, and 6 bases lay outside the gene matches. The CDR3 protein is CASSKGQGNGYTF. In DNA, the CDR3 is TGTGCCAGCAGCAAGGGACAGGGTAACGGCTACACCTTC.

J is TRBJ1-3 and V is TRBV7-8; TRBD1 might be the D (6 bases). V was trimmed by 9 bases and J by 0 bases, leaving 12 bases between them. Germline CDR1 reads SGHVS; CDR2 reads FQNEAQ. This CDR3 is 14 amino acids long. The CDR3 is CASGGGFSGNTIYF. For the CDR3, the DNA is TGTGCCAGTGGGGGCGGGTTCTCTGGAAACACCATATATTTT.

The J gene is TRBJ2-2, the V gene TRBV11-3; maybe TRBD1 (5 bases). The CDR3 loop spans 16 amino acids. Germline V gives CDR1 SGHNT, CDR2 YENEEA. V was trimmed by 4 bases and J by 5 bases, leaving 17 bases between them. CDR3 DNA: TGTGCCAGCAGCTCCCGTAGGGGCCTGGGGACCGGGGAGCTGTTTTTT. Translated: CASSSRRGLGTGELFF.

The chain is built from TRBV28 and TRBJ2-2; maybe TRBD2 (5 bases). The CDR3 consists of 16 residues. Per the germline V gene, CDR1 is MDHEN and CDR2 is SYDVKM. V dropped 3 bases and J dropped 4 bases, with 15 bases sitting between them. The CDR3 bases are TGTGCCAGCAGTTTGCTGCTAGCAGTCAGCACCGGGGAGCTGTTTTTT. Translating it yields CASSLLLAVSTGELFF.

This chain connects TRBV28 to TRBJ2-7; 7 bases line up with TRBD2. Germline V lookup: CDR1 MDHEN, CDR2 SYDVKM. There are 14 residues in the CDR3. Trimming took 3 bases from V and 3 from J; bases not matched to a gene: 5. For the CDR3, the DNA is TGTGCCAGCAGTTTGGGGGGGGAGCTCTACGAGCAGTACTTC. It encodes CASSLGGELYEQYF. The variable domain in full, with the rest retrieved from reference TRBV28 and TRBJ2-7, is DVKVTQSSRYLVKRTGEKVFLECVQDMDHENMFWYRQDPGLGLRLIYFSYDVKMKEKGDIPEGYSVSREKKERFSLILESASTNQTSMYLCASSLGGELYEQYFGPGTRLTVT.

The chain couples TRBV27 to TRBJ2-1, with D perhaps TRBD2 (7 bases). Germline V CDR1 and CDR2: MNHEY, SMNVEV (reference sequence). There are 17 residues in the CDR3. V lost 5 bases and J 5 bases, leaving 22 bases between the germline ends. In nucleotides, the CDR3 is TGTGCCAGCAGTAGTCCAGCAAGGGGGAGGGAGGACAATGAGCAGTTCTTC. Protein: CASSSPARGREDNEQFF.

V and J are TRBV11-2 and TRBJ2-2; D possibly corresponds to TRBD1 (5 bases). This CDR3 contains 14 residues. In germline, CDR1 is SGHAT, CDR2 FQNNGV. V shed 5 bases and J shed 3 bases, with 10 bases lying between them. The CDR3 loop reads CASSLQGDTGELFF. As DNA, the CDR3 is TGTGCCAGCAGCCTACAAGGGGACACCGGGGAGCTGTTTTTT.

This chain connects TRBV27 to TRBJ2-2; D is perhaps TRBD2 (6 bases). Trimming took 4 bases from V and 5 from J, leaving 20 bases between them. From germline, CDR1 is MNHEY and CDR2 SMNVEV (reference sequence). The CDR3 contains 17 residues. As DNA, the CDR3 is TGTGCCAGCAGTTATAGCGGAAGGGTTTCTACGACCGGGGAGCTGTTTTTT. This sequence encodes CASSYSGRVSTTGELFF.

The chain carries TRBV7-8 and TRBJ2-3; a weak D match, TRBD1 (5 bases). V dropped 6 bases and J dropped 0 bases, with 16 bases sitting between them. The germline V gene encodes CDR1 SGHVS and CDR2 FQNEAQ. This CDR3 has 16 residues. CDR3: CASRQGVLDSTDTQYF. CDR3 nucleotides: TGTGCCAGCAGACAAGGGGTGCTCGATAGCACAGATACGCAGTATTTT.

CDR3 region: CASSYGDYYEQYF. For the CDR3, the DNA is TGTGCCAGCAGTTACGGAGATTACTACGAGCAGTACTTC. This chain joins TRBV6-5 and TRBJ2-7; D is undetermined. Trimming stripped 2 bases from V and 3 bases from J, with 8 bases between. The CDR3 has 13 residues. The germline gives CDR1 MNHEY, CDR2 SVGAGI.

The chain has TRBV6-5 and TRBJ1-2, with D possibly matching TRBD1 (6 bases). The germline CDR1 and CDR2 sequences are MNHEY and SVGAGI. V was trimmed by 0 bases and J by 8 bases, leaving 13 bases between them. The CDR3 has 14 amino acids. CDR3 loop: CASSYSGRGGGYTF. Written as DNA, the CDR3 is TGTGCCAGCAGTTACTCAGGCAGGGGTGGGGGCTACACCTTC.

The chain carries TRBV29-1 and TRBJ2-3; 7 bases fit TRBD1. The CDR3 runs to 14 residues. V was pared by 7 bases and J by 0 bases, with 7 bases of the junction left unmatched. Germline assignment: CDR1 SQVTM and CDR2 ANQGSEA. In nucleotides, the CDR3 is TGCAGCGCCTCAGGGGGATCTAGCACAGATACGCAGTATTTT. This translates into CSASGGSSTDTQYF.

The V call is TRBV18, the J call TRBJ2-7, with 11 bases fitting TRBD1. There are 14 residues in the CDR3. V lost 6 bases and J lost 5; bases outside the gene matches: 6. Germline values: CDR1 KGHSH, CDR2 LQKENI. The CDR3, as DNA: TGTGCCAGCTCTTCACGGACAGGGGGCGACGAGCAGTACTTC. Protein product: CASSSRTGGDEQYF. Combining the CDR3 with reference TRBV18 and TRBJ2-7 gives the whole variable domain NAGVMQNPRHLVRRRGQEARLRCSPMKGHSHVYWYRQLPEEGLKFMVYLQKENIIDESGMPKERFSAEFPKEGPSILRIQQVVRGDSAAYFCASSSRTGGDEQYFGPGTRLTVT.

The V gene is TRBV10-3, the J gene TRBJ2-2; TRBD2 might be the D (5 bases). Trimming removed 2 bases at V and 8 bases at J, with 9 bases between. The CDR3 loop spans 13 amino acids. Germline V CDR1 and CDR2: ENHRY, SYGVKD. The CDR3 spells CAISEGSVGELFF. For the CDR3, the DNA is TGTGCCATCAGTGAGGGGAGCGTGGGGGAGCTGTTTTTT.

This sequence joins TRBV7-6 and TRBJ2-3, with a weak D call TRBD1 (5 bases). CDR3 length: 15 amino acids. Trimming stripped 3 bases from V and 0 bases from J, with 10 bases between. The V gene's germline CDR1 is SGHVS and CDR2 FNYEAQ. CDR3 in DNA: TGTGCCAGCAGCTTTAGGGGCGCTAGCACAGATACGCAGTATTTT. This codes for CASSFRGASTDTQYF.

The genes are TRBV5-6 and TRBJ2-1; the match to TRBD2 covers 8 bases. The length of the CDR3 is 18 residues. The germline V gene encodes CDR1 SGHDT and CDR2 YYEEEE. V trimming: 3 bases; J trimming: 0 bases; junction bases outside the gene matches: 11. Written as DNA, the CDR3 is TGTGCCAGCAGCTACGGCCCCCTTCTAGCGGGCTCCTACAATGAGCAGTTCTTC. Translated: CASSYGPLLAGSYNEQFF.

CDR3 nucleotides: TGTGCCAGCAGCTTAGTAAGCGGGAGGGATCCCTACGAGCAGTACTTC. Protein product: CASSLVSGRDPYEQYF. V and J are TRBV7-8 and TRBJ2-7; 10 bases line up with TRBD2. Germline loops: CDR1 SGHVS, CDR2 FQNEAQ. CDR3 length: 16 residues. Trimming took 1 base from V and 2 from J; bases not matched to a gene: 5.

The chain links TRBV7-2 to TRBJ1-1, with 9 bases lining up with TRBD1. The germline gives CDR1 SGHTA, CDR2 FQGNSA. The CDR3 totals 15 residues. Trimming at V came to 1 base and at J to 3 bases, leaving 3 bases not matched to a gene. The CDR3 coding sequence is TGTGCCAGCAGCTTAGAGGACAGGGGTTACACTGAAGCTTTCTTT. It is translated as CASSLEDRGYTEAFF.

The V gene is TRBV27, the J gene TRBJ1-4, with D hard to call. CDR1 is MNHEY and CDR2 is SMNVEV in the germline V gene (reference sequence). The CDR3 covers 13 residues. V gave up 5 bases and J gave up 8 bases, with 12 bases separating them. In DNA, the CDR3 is TGTGCCAGCAGTCCCCGTAGAGGCGAAAAACTGTTTTTT. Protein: CASSPRRGEKLFF.

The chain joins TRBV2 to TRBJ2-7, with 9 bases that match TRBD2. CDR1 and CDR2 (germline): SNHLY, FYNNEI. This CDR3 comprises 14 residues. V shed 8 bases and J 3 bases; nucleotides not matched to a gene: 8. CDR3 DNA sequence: TGTGCCAGCCGGTTAGCGGGAGCGCTCTACGAGCAGTACTTC. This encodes CASRLAGALYEQYF.

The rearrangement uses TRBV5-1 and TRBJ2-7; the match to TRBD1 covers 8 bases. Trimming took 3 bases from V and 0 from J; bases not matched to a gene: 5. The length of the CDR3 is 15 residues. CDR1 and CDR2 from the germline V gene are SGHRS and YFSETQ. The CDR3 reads CASSWGQEFSYEQYF. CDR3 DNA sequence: TGCGCCAGCAGCTGGGGACAGGAATTCTCCTACGAGCAGTACTTC.

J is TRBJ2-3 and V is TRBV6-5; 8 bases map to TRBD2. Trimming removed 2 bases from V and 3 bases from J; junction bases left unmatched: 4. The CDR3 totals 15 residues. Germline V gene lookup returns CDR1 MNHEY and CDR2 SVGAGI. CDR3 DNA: TGTGCCAGCAGTTACGGGCGGGAGGTTACAGATACGCAGTATTTT. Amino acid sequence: CASSYGREVTDTQYF.